The 20 T cell receptor beta chains reported below all come from one sample, sequenced in a study of PD-L1 blockade in urothelial cancer. Only in-frame clones appear in the TCRdb table, and some are missing; sequencing was by immunoSEQ multiplex PCR. The sample has 95,000 to 130,000 clones, about 89% seen once; the top ten hold more than 1.5%. Regarding time point: peripheral blood 6 weeks after treatment start. The sequencing used PBMCs, collected around atezolizumab (anti-PD-L1) treatment. These receptors originate from a man in his 60s with urothelial cancer.

The chain carries TRBV19 and TRBJ1-1; a possible D gene is TRBD1 (5 bases). Trimming left V 6 bases short and J 0 bases short, with 5 bases between. In germline, CDR1 is LNHDA, CDR2 SQIVND (reference sequence). The CDR3 loop spans 12 amino acids. CDR3 DNA: TGTGCCAGTAGCAGGGTGAACACTGAAGCTTTCTTT. Encoded protein: CASSRVNTEAFF. The full variable domain, with the rest looked up from reference TRBV19 and TRBJ1-1, is DGGITQSPKYLFRKEGQNVTLSCEQNLNHDAMYWYRQDPGQGLRLIYYSQIVNDFQKGDIAEGYSVSREKKESFPLTVTSAQKNPTAFYLCASSRVNTEAFFGQGTRLTVV.

This clone was found once. The chain joins TRBV6-1 to TRBJ1-2, with D maybe TRBD1 (6 bases). The V end was cut by 7 bases, the J end by 6 bases, with 15 bases between. This CDR3 has 13 residues. From germline, CDR1 is MNHNS and CDR2 SASEGT. As DNA, the CDR3 is TGTGCCAGCACTCCAGGGGATGGGAATGGCTACACCTTC. Its protein is CASTPGDGNGYTF.

The chain employs TRBV28 and TRBJ1-4, with D hard to call. The germline CDR1 and CDR2 sequences are MDHEN and SYDVKM. Between the trimmed V and J ends, which lost 6 bases and 4 bases, there was a span of 6 bases. The length of the CDR3 is 12 residues. The CDR3 bases are TGTGCCAGCAGGCAGGTTAATGAAAAACTGTTTTTT. Protein: CASRQVNEKLFF.

The V gene is TRBV5-1, the J gene TRBJ2-1, with 12 nucleotides matching TRBD2. V trimming: 3 bases; J trimming: 0 bases; junction bases outside the gene matches: 13. CDR3 length equals 20 residues. Germline V gives CDR1 SGHRS, CDR2 YFSETQ. The CDR3 DNA is TGCGCCAGCAGCTCGCCCCTACTACTAGCGGGGGGACTCTCCTACAATGAGCAGTTCTTC. It codes for CASSSPLLLAGGLSYNEQFF.

The gene calls are TRBV27 and TRBJ2-3, with 12 bases lining up with TRBD1. CDR3 length: 17 residues. V lost 5 bases to trimming and J lost 5 bases; unmatched junction nucleotides: 11. Germline-derived CDR1 and CDR2 are MNHEY and SMNVEV (reference sequence). CDR3 region: CASSTSRDRGRRDTQYF. CDR3 sequence (DNA): TGTGCCAGCAGTACTTCCCGGGACAGGGGGCGTAGAGATACGCAGTATTTT.

This rearrangement joins TRBV5-5 to TRBJ1-3; 7 bases are shared with TRBD1. The CDR3 loop spans 16 amino acids. V shed 5 bases and J 0 bases; nucleotides not matched to a gene: 8. Germline loops: CDR1 SGHKS, CDR2 YYEKEE (reference sequence). The CDR3 region has the DNA TGTGCCAGCAGGGACACTGACAGGGCCTCTGGAAACACCATATATTTT. As protein: CASRDTDRASGNTIYF.

This rearrangement joins TRBV7-2 to TRBJ1-2; D uncertain. V dropped 5 bases and J dropped 3 bases, with 16 bases sitting between them. Germline V CDR1 and CDR2: SGHTA, FQGNSA. There are 15 residues in the CDR3. The CDR3 DNA reads TGTGCCAGCAGCCCAGATAAGAGCGGATACTATGGCTACACCTTC. It is translated as CASSPDKSGYYGYTF.

The chain is built from TRBV5-4 and TRBJ2-1; the match to TRBD2 covers 12 bases. CDR3 size: 19 residues. The germline CDR1 and CDR2 sequences are SGHNT and YYREEE (reference sequence). Germline trimming cut 1 base from V and 1 base from J; bases unmatched to any gene: 9. DNA for the CDR3: TGTGCCAGCAGCTTGCCCAGACTAGCGGGAGATGGGTCCTACAATGAGCAGTTCTTC. Its protein product is CASSLPRLAGDGSYNEQFF.

The chain has TRBV5-1 and TRBJ1-4; perhaps TRBD1 as D (6 bases). The CDR3 extends over 15 amino acids. Trimming shortened V by 4 bases and J by 3 bases, and 13 bases separated the two germline ends. CDR1 and CDR2 from the germline V gene are SGHRS and YFSETQ. The CDR3 loop is CASSLSGASNEKLFF. The CDR3 nucleotides read TGCGCCAGCAGCCTTTCAGGGGCGTCTAATGAAAAACTGTTTTTT.

The genes are TRBV6-5 and TRBJ1-1, with D perhaps TRBD1 (5 bases). Germline CDR1 MNHEY, CDR2 SVGAGI. The CDR3 is made up of 14 amino acids. The ends were cut back, 3 bases at V and 4 bases at J, with 12 bases in the middle. CDR3 nucleotide sequence: TGTGCCAGCAGTTATGTGGGGGGGAGCACTGAAGCTTTCTTT. As protein: CASSYVGGSTEAFF.

This clone has more than one count but fewer than ten. The rearrangement uses TRBV12-2 and TRBJ1-5; TRBD1 is taken as the D call from the table, unchecked against the DNA. TRBV12-2 is reported as a pseudogene. There are 14 residues in the CDR3. For the CDR3, the DNA is TGTGCAAGTCGCGTACGGGACAGGGTTCGGCCCCAGCATTTT. Translated: CASRVRDRVRPQHF.

This chain joins TRBV5-1 and TRBJ1-2; 8 bases are shared with TRBD1. This CDR3 has 14 residues. From germline, CDR1 is SGHRS and CDR2 YFSETQ. With 3 bases clipped from V and 3 bases from J, the junction kept 4 bases outside the gene matches. The CDR3 coding sequence is TGCGCCAGCAGCTCCACAGGGGGGCACTATGGCTACACCTTC. This codes for CASSSTGGHYGYTF.

The chain recombines TRBV19 with TRBJ2-1, with 14 nucleotides matching TRBD2. This CDR3 has 17 amino acids. V dropped 5 bases and J dropped 4; count of bases not matched to a gene: 7. Germline V gene data show CDR1 as LNHDA and CDR2 as SQIVND (reference sequence). The CDR3 DNA is TGTGCCAGTAGTCCCAGACTAGCGGGAGGGCCTTACAATGAGCAGTTCTTC. Translated: CASSPRLAGGPYNEQFF.

The CDR3 reads CASSGWGIDTQYF. The CDR3 DNA follows: TGTGCCAGCAGTGGTTGGGGCATAGATACGCAGTATTTT. The J gene is TRBJ2-3, the V gene TRBV25-1, with D perhaps matching TRBD1 (5 bases). Germline V gene data show CDR1 as MGHDK and CDR2 as SYGVNS. Trimming took 4 bases from V and 5 from J, leaving 10 bases between them. The CDR3 has 13 residues.

This chain connects TRBV6-5 to TRBJ1-2, with D perhaps matching TRBD1 (6 bases). V gave up 2 bases and J gave up 5 bases, with 18 bases separating them. In germline, CDR1 is MNHEY, CDR2 SVGAGI. The CDR3 is 16 amino acids. The CDR3 loop reads CASSYTPYAGDYGYTF. The CDR3 bases are TGTGCCAGCAGTTACACCCCATACGCAGGGGATTATGGCTACACCTTC.

The chain carries TRBV6-6 and TRBJ2-7; 9 positions match TRBD1. The V and J ends lost 6 bases and 5 bases, in that order; junction bases with no gene match: 8. The germline V gene encodes CDR1 MNHNY and CDR2 SVGAGI (reference sequence). The CDR3 covers 14 residues. For the CDR3, the DNA is TGTGCCAGCAGAAGACGGGACAGGGCCCACGAGCAGTACTTC. Translating gives CASRRRDRAHEQYF.

The chain recombines TRBV28 with TRBJ2-1; TRBD2 matches at 7 bases. The CDR3 has 16 amino acids. Germline CDR1 and CDR2: MDHEN and SYDVKM. The trim removed 10 bases at V and 4 bases at J, leaving 16 bases unmatched. CDR3 DNA sequence: TGTGCCACAGGACCAACCGCGGCTAGCGGTTACAATGAGCAGTTCTTC. Translation: CATGPTAASGYNEQFF.

J is TRBJ1-2 and V is TRBV27; no clear D gene. CDR3 length equals 16 residues. The V gene's germline CDR1 is MNHEY and CDR2 SMNVEV (reference sequence). Between the trimmed V and J ends, which lost 2 bases and 8 bases, there was a span of 21 bases. CDR3 nucleotide sequence: TGTGCCAGCAGTTTAAAGAATCGACAATCTCCATACGGCTACACCTTC. Its protein product is CASSLKNRQSPYGYTF.

V and J are TRBV5-1 and TRBJ2-3, with 7 bases that match TRBD1. The CDR3 is 16 amino acids. The V and J ends lost 3 bases and 7 bases, in that order; junction bases with no gene match: 14. Germline values: CDR1 SGHRS, CDR2 YFSETQ. The CDR3 sequence is CASSSNQGQSRYTQYF. The CDR3 region has the DNA TGCGCCAGCAGCTCGAACCAGGGACAGTCACGATATACGCAGTATTTT.

The chain has TRBV5-5 and TRBJ1-2; D gene unclear. CDR3 length: 14 amino acids. V shed 5 bases and J shed 7 bases, with 18 bases lying between them. Germline V gene sequence: CDR1 SGHKS, CDR2 YYEKEE (reference sequence). CDR3 sequence reads: CASSPAVGRSGYTF. The CDR3 DNA sequence: TGTGCCAGCAGTCCGGCGGTTGGTCGGTCTGGCTACACCTTC.